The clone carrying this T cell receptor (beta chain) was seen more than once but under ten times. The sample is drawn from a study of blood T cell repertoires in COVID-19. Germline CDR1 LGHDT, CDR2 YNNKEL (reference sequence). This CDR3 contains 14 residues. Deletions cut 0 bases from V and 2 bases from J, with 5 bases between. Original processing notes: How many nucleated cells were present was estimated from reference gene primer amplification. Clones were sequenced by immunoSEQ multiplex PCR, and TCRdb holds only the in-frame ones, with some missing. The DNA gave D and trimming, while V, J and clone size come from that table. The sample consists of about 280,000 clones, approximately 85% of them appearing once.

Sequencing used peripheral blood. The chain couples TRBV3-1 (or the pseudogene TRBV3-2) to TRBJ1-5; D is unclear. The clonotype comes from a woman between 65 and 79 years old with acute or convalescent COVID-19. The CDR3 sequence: CASSQETGNQPQHF. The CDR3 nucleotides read TGTGCCAGCAGCCAAGAAACTGGCAATCAGCCCCAGCATTTT.